The rows below give T cell receptor beta chains drawn from one sample of a study of cytomegalovirus exposure and HLA in healthy donors. The protocol was immunoSEQ multiplex PCR, while the TCRdb copy is restricted to in-frame clones and leaves out a portion. This table holds some 180,000 clones, approximately 80% found once. Sample: PBMCs. Receptors originate from a female donor in good health and CMV-seronegative. CDR3s include the opening cysteine and the closing phenylalanine or tryptophan. Each record gives: clone size, V gene, J gene, D gene, CDR3 DNA, CDR3 protein. The D gene is left open where the match is weak. Clone size is not always given. Where it is, it says once, few, many or a class for expanded clones.

clone size: .
V gene: TRBV5-4
J gene: TRBJ2-7
D gene: TRBD1
CDR3 DNA: TGTGCCAGCAGCTCAAGACAGGGGAGCTACGAGCAGTACTTC
CDR3 protein: CASSSRQGSYEQYF

clone size: .
V gene: TRBV18
J gene: TRBJ2-7
D gene: .
CDR3 DNA: TGTGCCAGCTCAGAAAGCCCGGGACAATCCTACGAGCAGTACTTC
CDR3 protein: CASSESPGQSYEQYF

clone size: .
V gene: TRBV7-6
J gene: TRBJ2-7
D gene: .
CDR3 DNA: TGTGCCAGCAGCTTAGGTCCTAGCGCCTCCTACGAGCAGTACTTC
CDR3 protein: CASSLGPSASYEQYF

clone size: .
V gene: TRBV23-1
J gene: TRBJ2-1
D gene: TRBD1
CDR3 DNA: TGCGCCAGCAGTCGGACAGGATTCAACTACAATGAGCAGTTCTTC
CDR3 protein: CASSRTGFNYNEQFF

clone size: once
V gene: TRBV2
J gene: TRBJ1-2
D gene: .
CDR3 DNA: TGTGCCAGCAGCGGATTGGGGAGTAACTATGGCTACACCTTC
CDR3 protein: CASSGLGSNYGYTF

clone size: .
V gene: TRBV11-3
J gene: TRBJ2-7
D gene: .
CDR3 DNA: TGTGCCAGCAGCTTAGATTTGGGGGCTTACGAGCAGTACTTC
CDR3 protein: CASSLDLGAYEQYF

clone size: once
V gene: TRBV9
J gene: TRBJ1-3
D gene: .
CDR3 DNA: TGTGCCAGCAGCGTAGAGCCTCGACCTTGGAGGCAGGATGAGGGAAACACCGTATATTTT
CDR3 protein: CASSVEPRPWRQDEGNTVYF

clone size: .
V gene: TRBV19
J gene: TRBJ2-4
D gene: TRBD2
CDR3 DNA: TGTGCCAGTAATCTTGGACTAGACGGCATTCAGTACTTC
CDR3 protein: CASNLGLDGIQYF

clone size: .
V gene: TRBV18
J gene: TRBJ2-2
D gene: .
CDR3 DNA: TGTGCCAGCTCACCAGCGGAGGGCAGACAGGGAAGAACCGGGGAGCTGTTTTTT
CDR3 protein: CASSPAEGRQGRTGELFF

clone size: .
V gene: TRBV9
J gene: TRBJ1-2
D gene: TRBD1
CDR3 DNA: TGTGCCAGCAGCCCCAATGGACAGGGCAACTATGGCTACACCTTC
CDR3 protein: CASSPNGQGNYGYTF

clone size: .
V gene: TRBV10-3
J gene: TRBJ1-3
D gene: TRBD1
CDR3 DNA: TGTGCCATCAGTGAGTCGGGACAGCGAAACACCATATATTTT
CDR3 protein: CAISESGQRNTIYF

clone size: .
V gene: TRBV2
J gene: TRBJ1-6
D gene: TRBD1
CDR3 DNA: TGTGCCAGTACCGGGACAGGGGGCTCGGGTTCACCCCTCCACTTT
CDR3 protein: CASTGTGGSGSPLHF

clone size: .
V gene: TRBV5-1
J gene: TRBJ1-1
D gene: TRBD1
CDR3 DNA: TGCGCCAGCAGCCCACAGGGGTGGGCTAACACTGAAGCTTTCTTT
CDR3 protein: CASSPQGWANTEAFF

clone size: .
V gene: TRBV19
J gene: TRBJ1-1
D gene: .
CDR3 DNA: TGTGCCAGTAGTATTGCAGGGTCCGGGAACACTGAAGCTTTCTTT
CDR3 protein: CASSIAGSGNTEAFF

clone size: .
V gene: TRBV2
J gene: TRBJ1-1
D gene: .
CDR3 DNA: TGTGCCAGCAGTCCGGGGGGCGAGAACACTGAAGCTTTCTTT
CDR3 protein: CASSPGGENTEAFF

clone size: .
V gene: TRBV30
J gene: TRBJ1-2
D gene: TRBD1
CDR3 DNA: TGTGCCTCCACGGGACAGAGTAACTATGGCTACACCTTC
CDR3 protein: CASTGQSNYGYTF

clone size: .
V gene: TRBV5-1
J gene: TRBJ1-2
D gene: .
CDR3 DNA: TGCGCCAGCAGCTTGGAGGGGGACTATGGCTACACCTTC
CDR3 protein: CASSLEGDYGYTF

clone size: .
V gene: TRBV6-7
J gene: TRBJ1-4
D gene: TRBD1
CDR3 DNA: TGTGCCAGCAGTTACTCGGACAGGGACGATGAAAAACTGTTTTTT
CDR3 protein: CASSYSDRDDEKLFF

clone size: .
V gene: TRBV6-1
J gene: TRBJ2-3
D gene: .
CDR3 DNA: TGTGCCAGCAGTGAGATCAGGTTCACAGATACGCAGTATTTT
CDR3 protein: CASSEIRFTDTQYF

clone size: .
V gene: TRBV18
J gene: TRBJ1-2
D gene: TRBD1
CDR3 DNA: TGTGCCAGCTCACCCCCGGGACAGGGGAGCTATGGCTACACCTTC
CDR3 protein: CASSPPGQGSYGYTF

clone size: .
V gene: TRBV9
J gene: TRBJ1-1
D gene: TRBD1
CDR3 DNA: TGTGCCAGCAGCGCGAGGACAGGGGGATACACTGAAGCTTTCTTT
CDR3 protein: CASSARTGGYTEAFF

clone size: .
V gene: TRBV5-4
J gene: TRBJ2-1
D gene: TRBD2
CDR3 DNA: TGTGCCAGCAGCTTGCCCCAGATTGGACTAGCGGGAGACAATGAGCAGTTCTTC
CDR3 protein: CASSLPQIGLAGDNEQFF